This is a list of T cell receptor beta chains from one sample in a study of human T cells and chemical hapten exposure. TCRdb reprocessed the RACE reads via MiXCR and lists one record per CDR3 protein. The profile covers about 120,000 distinct CDR3 sequences, with roughly an eighth appearing a single time and around 0.99% taken by the ten largest. Here the sequenced sample was whole blood, taken in connection with sensitization to the hapten diphenylcyclopropenone (DPC). Source of these receptors: a man aged 18 to 30 with alopecia areata. Some clones in this sample may be carry-over from other donors' samples. CDR3s include the opening cysteine and the closing phenylalanine or tryptophan. A D gene is named only where the DNA matches it firmly. Size tells how often a clone was seen (once, few, many) or the class of an expanded clone, and some rows leave it out.

cdr3_aa cdr3_nt v_call d_call clone_size j_call
CASSWDSTMNTEAFF TGTGCCAGCAGCTGGGACAGCACCATGAACACTGAAGCTTTCTTT TRBV5-6 TRBD1 . TRBJ1-1
CASSLSPQENQPQHF TGTGCCAGCAGCTTAAGCCCGCAGGAGAATCAGCCCCAGCATTTT TRBV7-3 . . TRBJ1-5
CASSPGTGSYNEQFF TGTGCCAGCAGTCCTGGGACCGGGTCCTACAATGAGCAGTTCTTC TRBV6-1 . . TRBJ2-1
CSARVPWRQQFF TGCAGTGCTAGGGTTCCGTGGCGGCAGCAGTTCTTC TRBV20-1 . many TRBJ2-1
CARSVLEGLKEENTIYF TGTGCCAGAAGCGTGCTTGAGGGACTTAAAGAGGAAAACACCATATATTTT TRBV5-3 . . TRBJ1-3
CASSLFATGADLWYGYTF TGTGCCAGCAGCTTATTTGCCACAGGGGCCGACCTGTGGTATGGCTACACCTTC TRBV11-2 TRBD1 . TRBJ1-2
CASSQVLSFSGANVLTF TGTGCCAGCAGCCAGGTCCTATCCTTCTCTGGGGCCAACGTCCTGACTTTC TRBV3-1 . . TRBJ2-6
CASSQDRQGTDTQYF TGTGCCAGCAGCCAAGATCGGCAGGGCACAGATACGCAGTATTTT TRBV3-1 . . TRBJ2-3
CASSPGTANTGELFF TGTGCCAGCAGCCCAGGGACAGCGAACACCGGGGAGCTGTTTTTT TRBV5-4 TRBD1 many TRBJ2-2
CASSFYSEETQYF TGTGCCAGCAGCTTTTACAGCGAGGAGACCCAGTACTTC TRBV7-2 . . TRBJ2-5
CASRLAGRSSYEQYF TGTGCCAGTAGACTAGCGGGGAGAAGCTCCTACGAGCAGTACTTC TRBV19 TRBD2 . TRBJ2-7
CASSLGRAQETQYF TGTGCCAGCAGTTTAGGCAGGGCCCAAGAGACCCAGTACTTC TRBV28 . . TRBJ2-5
CSAVHTGELFF TGCAGTGCCGTGCACACCGGGGAGCTGTTTTTT TRBV20-1 . . TRBJ2-2
CASIPPGTGVYNEQFF TGTGCCAGCATTCCACCCGGGACAGGGGTCTACAATGAGCAGTTCTTC TRBV2 TRBD1 . TRBJ2-1
CASSPPSRGVRDTQYF TGTGCCAGCAGCCCACCCTCGAGGGGCGTTAGAGATACGCAGTATTTT TRBV3-1 . few TRBJ2-3
CASSQGGSPPGELFF TGTGCCAGCAGCCAAGGTGGTAGCCCGCCCGGGGAGCTGTTTTTT TRBV3-1 . . TRBJ2-2
CASSSRTGVYGYTF TGTGCCAGCAGCAGTCGGACAGGGGTCTATGGCTACACCTTC TRBV7-9 TRBD1 . TRBJ1-2
CASSLYRGGTDTQYF TGTGCCAGCAGTTTATATCGGGGGGGCACAGATACGCAGTATTTT TRBV27 TRBD2 few TRBJ2-3
CASSIWTAKNEKLFF TGTGCCAGTAGTATCTGGACAGCTAAGAATGAAAAACTGTTTTTT TRBV19 . few TRBJ1-4
CASSQDYVGLAKNIQYF TGCGCCAGCAGCCAAGATTACGTGGGACTAGCCAAAAACATTCAGTACTTC TRBV4-3 . . TRBJ2-4
CASSSQRYNEQFF TGTGCCAGCAGTTCGCAACGGTACAATGAGCAGTTCTTC TRBV12-3/TRBV12-4 . few TRBJ2-1
CSVETGGSGNNIYF TGCAGCGTTGAAACAGGGGGCTCTGGAAACAACATATATTTT TRBV29-1 TRBD1 few TRBJ1-3
CASSLPGQGIYGYTF TGTGCCAGCAGTTTACCCGGACAGGGAATCTATGGCTACACCTTC TRBV28 TRBD1 . TRBJ1-2
CASSQEVPDTQYF TGTGCCAGCAGCCAGGAGGTCCCAGATACGCAGTATTTT TRBV4-2 . many TRBJ2-3
CASSQSGGGLYNEQFF TGCGCCAGCAGCCAAAGCGGAGGGGGGCTCTACAATGAGCAGTTCTTC TRBV4-3 . few TRBJ2-1
CASSLTGVFNQPQHF TGTGCCAGCAGCTTAACAGGAGTGTTCAATCAGCCCCAGCATTTT TRBV7-2 . . TRBJ1-5
CASSFDSVGELFF TGTGCCAGCAGCTTCGACAGCGTCGGGGAGCTGTTTTTT TRBV5-6 . few TRBJ2-2
CASRDTSYEQYF TGTGCCAGCAGGGACACTTCCTACGAGCAGTACTTC TRBV6-2/TRBV6-3 . . TRBJ2-7
CASSQERGAYGYTF TGCGCCAGCAGCCAAGAGAGGGGGGCATATGGCTACACCTTC TRBV4-3 . . TRBJ1-2
CASSHGQGRNYGYTF TGTGCCAGCAGTCACGGACAGGGGAGGAACTATGGCTACACCTTC TRBV6-2/TRBV6-3 TRBD1 . TRBJ1-2
CASSIMAGDQPQHF TGTGCCAGTAGTATAATGGCAGGGGATCAGCCCCAGCATTTT TRBV19 . . TRBJ1-5
CASRGGGARNEKLFF TGTGCCAGCAGAGGAGGGGGGGCTAGGAATGAAAAACTGTTTTTT TRBV3-1 . . TRBJ1-4
CASRENEQFF TGTGCCAGCAGAGAAAATGAGCAGTTCTTC TRBV25-1 . . TRBJ2-1
CASSPQGDIRTDTQYF TGTGCCAGCAGTCCACAGGGTGACATACGGACAGATACGCAGTATTTT TRBV6-6 . . TRBJ2-3
CASTADRGYQPQHF TGTGCCAGCACCGCGGACAGGGGCTATCAGCCCCAGCATTTT TRBV6-6 TRBD1 . TRBJ1-5
CASSQLGTGYGYTF TGTGCCAGCAGCCAGTTAGGGACAGGCTATGGCTACACCTTC TRBV3-1 TRBD1 few TRBJ1-2
CAIRGDRAYNEQFF TGTGCCATCAGGGGGGACAGGGCTTACAATGAGCAGTTCTTC TRBV10-3 TRBD1 few TRBJ2-1
CASSREVRVGGYTF TGTGCCAGCAGTCGCGAGGTTAGGGTCGGAGGCTACACCTTC TRBV6-5 . . TRBJ1-2
CASTPDGRSNEKLFF TGTGCCAGCACCCCCGATGGACGGTCTAATGAAAAACTGTTTTTT TRBV18 . few TRBJ1-4
CASSWDRGADTQYF TGTGCCAGCAGCTGGGACAGGGGCGCAGATACGCAGTATTTT TRBV12-3/TRBV12-4 TRBD1 many TRBJ2-3
CASSQDFEGGYTF TGCGCCAGCAGCCAAGATTTTGAGGGTGGCTACACCTTC TRBV4-3 . few TRBJ1-2
CASRASATDTQYF TGTGCCAGCAGGGCGTCTGCAACAGATACGCAGTATTTT TRBV6-5 . . TRBJ2-3
CASSQQEQADTQYF TGTGCCAGCAGCCAACAGGAGCAGGCAGATACGCAGTATTTT TRBV7-2 . few TRBJ2-3
CASSLEVRGSYNEQFF TGTGCCAGCAGCTTGGAGGTGCGAGGGTCCTACAATGAGCAGTTCTTC TRBV5-4 . . TRBJ2-1
CASSSTGTEYITDTQYF TGCGCCAGCAGCTCTACCGGGACAGAATACATCACAGATACGCAGTATTTT TRBV5-1 TRBD1 . TRBJ2-3
CASSRQFVDTEAFF TGTGCCAGCAGTCGACAGTTTGTTGACACTGAAGCTTTCTTT TRBV12-3/TRBV12-4 . . TRBJ1-1
CASAGRTDTQYF TGTGCCAGCGCAGGGCGCACAGATACGCAGTATTTT TRBV5-8 . . TRBJ2-3
CAIKVRLDTEAFF TGTGCCATCAAAGTCAGGTTGGACACTGAAGCTTTCTTT TRBV10-3 . few TRBJ1-1
CASSGGEAYNSPLHF TGTGCCAGCAGCGGGGGGGAAGCTTATAATTCACCCCTCCACTTT TRBV6-5 . . TRBJ1-6
CAGGSEAFF TGCGCGGGGGGCTCTGAAGCTTTCTTT TRBV29-1 . . TRBJ1-1
CVSSLDRSYGYTF TGTGTCAGCAGCCTCGACAGGAGCTATGGCTACACCTTC TRBV28 . . TRBJ1-2
CASSLTGRTYNEQFF TGTGCCAGCAGCTTGACAGGGAGGACCTACAATGAGCAGTTCTTC TRBV11-2 . few TRBJ2-1
CSARGASTDTQYF TGCAGTGCTAGAGGGGCTAGCACAGATACGCAGTATTTT TRBV20-1 . . TRBJ2-3
CASSAGGDTGELFF TGTGCCAGCAGCGCAGGGGGCGACACCGGGGAGCTGTTTTTT TRBV14 TRBD1 few TRBJ2-2
CSVGQGTYEQYF TGCAGCGTTGGGCAGGGGACCTACGAGCAGTACTTC TRBV29-1 . few TRBJ2-7
CASSKGSQGPDTQYF TGTGCCAGCTCGAAAGGGAGCCAGGGCCCAGATACGCAGTATTTT TRBV12-3/TRBV12-4 . many TRBJ2-3